Listed here are 9 T cell receptor beta chains from one sample, sequenced in a study of cytomegalovirus exposure and HLA in healthy donors. The PCR employed 60 Vbeta primers together with 13 Jbeta primers. Here immunoSEQ multiplex PCR was the method, and the copy in TCRdb shows in-frame clones only, minus some. In the table there are under 150,000 clones, 80% of which are singletons. The sample consisted of PBMCs. The receptors were sampled from a young man in good health and CMV-seronegative.

The genes are TRBV5-1 and TRBJ2-1, with TRBD2 matching over 10 bases. The CDR3 length is 15 residues. Per germline, CDR1 SGHRS and CDR2 YFSETQ. The V gene end was trimmed by 2 bases and the J gene end by 5 bases; junction bases not matched to a gene: 4. The CDR3 loop is CASSLAGGVHNEQFF. The CDR3 DNA follows: TGCGCCAGCAGCTTAGCGGGAGGGGTCCACAATGAGCAGTTCTTC. Together with reference TRBV5-1 and TRBJ2-1, the CDR3 gives the full variable domain: KAGVTQTPRYLIKTRGQQVTLSCSPISGHRSVSWYQQTPGQGLQFLFEYFSETQRNKGNFPGRFSGRQFSNSRSEMNVSTLELGDSALYLCASSLAGGVHNEQFFGPGTRLTVL.

The CDR3 is CASSLATSELSEQYF. The CDR3 DNA sequence: TGCGCCAGCAGCTTGGCTACTAGCGAACTATCCGAGCAGTACTTC. J is TRBJ2-7 and V is TRBV5-1; TRBD2 agrees at 7 bases. Germline loops: CDR1 SGHRS, CDR2 YFSETQ. CDR3 size: 15 residues. Unmatched junction bases numbered 9, after V lost 0 bases and J lost 6 bases.

The chain employs TRBV19 and TRBJ2-7; D possibly corresponds to TRBD1 (5 bases). Germline values: CDR1 LNHDA, CDR2 SQIVND (reference sequence). The CDR3 contains 14 residues. The ends were cut back, 3 bases at V and 0 bases at J, with 9 bases in the middle. CDR3 in DNA: TGTGCCAGTAGTATTGGTAGGGGCTCCTACGAGCAGTACTTC. This gives the protein CASSIGRGSYEQYF.

CDR3 bases: TGTGCCAGCAGTGCACCGGACAGGGGCTACACAGATACGCAGTATTTT. Residues: CASSAPDRGYTDTQYF. The chain combines TRBV6-1 with TRBJ2-3; 9 nucleotides line up with TRBD1. Germline V gene lookup returns CDR1 MNHNS and CDR2 SASEGT. The CDR3 covers 16 residues. Losses at the gene ends were 4 bases for V and 2 bases for J; bases not matched to a gene: 7.

The chain couples TRBV5-1 to TRBJ2-1; TRBD2 matches at 8 bases. The ends lost 4 bases at V and 4 bases at J; junction bases unmatched: 4. The CDR3 covers 14 residues. CDR1 is SGHRS and CDR2 is YFSETQ in the germline V gene. The CDR3 coding sequence is TGCGCCAGCAGCGGTAGCGGGGCGTACAATGAGCAGTTCTTC. Amino acid sequence: CASSGSGAYNEQFF.

The chain couples TRBV19 to TRBJ1-5; 8 bases map to TRBD1. In germline, CDR1 is LNHDA, CDR2 SQIVND (reference sequence). This CDR3 spans 16 amino acids. The V gene end was trimmed by 6 bases and the J gene end by 0 bases; junction bases not matched to a gene: 7. CDR3 DNA sequence: TGTGCCAGTAGAACGACAGGGGTTAGTAGCAATCAGCCCCAGCATTTT. Its protein product is CASRTTGVSSNQPQHF.

In the case of this clone: One end of the junction does not line up with germline, which may come from a read error. This chain joins TRBV4-3 and TRBJ2-7; 12 bases fit TRBD2. Per germline, CDR1 LGHNA and CDR2 YSLEER. The CDR3 is made up of 14 amino acids. Written as DNA, the CDR3 is TGCGCCAGCAGCCAAGACAGGACTAGCGGGGCAGGGGACTTC. This encodes CASSQDRTSGAGDF.

CDR3 in DNA: TGCGCCAGCAGCCAAGAGGTGGGAGTGGAGCTGTTTTTT. Its protein product is CASSQEVGVELFF. The chain employs TRBV4-3 and TRBJ2-2, with D perhaps matching TRBD2 (5 bases). CDR3 length: 13 residues. Trimming stripped 0 bases from V and 10 bases from J, with 9 bases between. From germline, CDR1 is LGHNA and CDR2 YSLEER.

The chain is built from TRBV5-1 and TRBJ1-2, with 9 positions matching TRBD1. CDR3 length equals 14 residues. Germline values: CDR1 SGHRS, CDR2 YFSETQ. V was pared by 3 bases and J by 8 bases, with 8 bases of the junction left unmatched. For the CDR3, the DNA is TGCGCCAGCAGCTACCCTCGGACAGGGGAAGGCTACACCTTC. Its translation: CASSYPRTGEGYTF. The complete variable domain, with remaining parts taken from reference TRBV5-1 and TRBJ1-2, reads KAGVTQTPRYLIKTRGQQVTLSCSPISGHRSVSWYQQTPGQGLQFLFEYFSETQRNKGNFPGRFSGRQFSNSRSEMNVSTLELGDSALYLCASSYPRTGEGYTFGSGTRLTVV.